A single sample is the source of the 11 T cell receptor beta chains below, sequenced in a study of CD8 T cells in ankylosing spondylitis. TCRdb analysed the 5' RACE reads with MiXCR anew, one entry per CDR3 protein. This table holds some 200,000 distinct CDR3 sequences, about 13% found once. Source material: blood, either unsorted or a sorted T cell fraction (not recorded which). The receptors were sampled from a male donor with ankylosing spondylitis or in good health (not recorded which).

This clonotype was detected a few times. The chain is built from TRBV5-1 and TRBJ2-7; D may be TRBD2 (6 bases). Germline lookup yields CDR1 SGHRS and CDR2 YFSETQ. V lost 0 bases, J lost 3 bases, and 37 bases lay in between. This CDR3 spans 23 amino acids. The CDR3 loop is CASSLVDLYPPSGDNLHHYEQYF. DNA for the CDR3: TGCGCCAGCAGCTTGGTGGACTTATACCCGCCATCGGGAGACAACCTCCATCACTACGAGCAGTACTTC.

This clonotype came up many times. The J gene is TRBJ2-2, the V gene TRBV7-9; TRBD2 matches at 9 bases. The V and J ends lost 5 bases and 7 bases, in that order; junction bases with no gene match: 11. Germline V gene data show CDR1 as SEHNR and CDR2 as FQNEAQ (reference sequence). The length of the CDR3 is 16 residues. CDR3 DNA sequence: TGTGCCAGCAGCCCCGAAACCTATAGCGGGGGCGGGGAGCTGTTTTTT. The encoded protein is CASSPETYSGGGELFF.

This chain links TRBV7-9 with TRBJ2-7, with TRBD2 as a possible D gene (5 bases). V lost 1 base, J lost 5 bases, and 15 bases lay in between. This CDR3 has 15 residues. The germline gives CDR1 SEHNR, CDR2 FQNEAQ (reference sequence). CDR3 in DNA: TGTGCCAGCAGCTTAGTACCCGGGAAAGGAAACGAGCAGTACTTC. Amino acid sequence: CASSLVPGKGNEQYF. Full variable domain (outside the CDR3, taken from reference TRBV7-9 and TRBJ2-7): DTGVSQNPRHKITKRGQNVTFRCDPISEHNRLYWYRQTLGQGPEFLTYFQNEAQLEKSRLLSDRFSAERPKGSFSTLEIQRTEQGDSAMYLCASSLVPGKGNEQYFGPGTRLTVT.

This clonotype was found a few times. The chain combines TRBV27 with TRBJ1-4; 8 nucleotides align to TRBD1. CDR1 is MNHEY, CDR2 SMNVEV, per germline (reference sequence). Trimming took 6 bases from V and 8 from J; bases not matched to a gene: 5. This CDR3 spans 13 amino acids. The CDR3 here is CASRTGTGEKLFF. The CDR3 nucleotides are TGTGCCAGCAGGACCGGGACAGGAGAAAAACTGTTTTTT.

V usage is TRBV27 and J usage is TRBJ2-7, with 7 bases lining up with TRBD1. Trimming took 0 bases from V and 6 from J; bases not matched to a gene: 5. There are 14 residues in the CDR3. In germline, CDR1 is MNHEY, CDR2 SMNVEV (reference sequence). CDR3 sequence (DNA): TGTGCCAGCAGTTTATCGATATACAGGGGCGAGCAGTACTTC. This translates into CASSLSIYRGEQYF.

This clonotype was observed a few times. This rearrangement joins TRBV5-1 to TRBJ2-7; TRBD1 agrees at 8 bases. V was pared by 4 bases and J by 2 bases, with 5 bases of the junction left unmatched. The CDR3 is made up of 14 amino acids. CDR1 SGHRS and CDR2 YFSETQ come from the germline V gene. In DNA form, the CDR3 reads TGCGCCAGCAGCATTCGGACAGGGCCCTACGAGCAGTACTTC. It is translated as CASSIRTGPYEQYF.

About this clonotype itself: Relative to the germline gene, one junction end is altered; a read error may explain this. The CDR3 nucleotides read TGTGCCAGCAGTTTTTTGCCAGGGGGCGAGGAGGTATTT. It encodes CASSFLPGGEEVF. The rearrangement links TRBV12-3 or TRBV12-4 to TRBJ2-3, with 8 bases fitting TRBD1. CDR3 length equals 13 residues.

V is TRBV27 and J is TRBJ2-1, with TRBD2 identical over 11 bases. Trimming at V came to 2 bases and at J to 0 bases, leaving 6 bases not matched to a gene. CDR3 length: 18 amino acids. In germline, CDR1 is MNHEY, CDR2 SMNVEV (reference sequence). CDR3 in amino acids: CASSLLAGGLSSYNEQFF. The CDR3 bases are TGTGCCAGCAGTTTACTAGCGGGGGGCCTGAGCTCCTACAATGAGCAGTTCTTC.

This sequence joins TRBV5-6 and TRBJ1-1, with D uncertain. V was cut by 6 bases and J by 2 bases, with 14 bases left in between. Germline CDR1 is SGHDT and CDR2 is YYEEEE. This CDR3 has 14 amino acids. This chain's CDR3 is CASTASGINTEAFF. The CDR3 region has the DNA TGTGCCAGCACCGCCTCGGGAATTAACACTGAAGCTTTCTTT.

This clonotype was seen at least ten times. This chain joins TRBV27 and TRBJ2-1; no clear D. The germline V gene has CDR1 MNHEY and CDR2 SMNVEV (reference sequence). Trimming stripped 6 bases from V and 2 bases from J, with 14 bases between. This CDR3 has 15 residues. CDR3 nucleotide sequence: TGTGCCAGCAGCCCCACTATGGGGACCTACAATGAGCAGTTCTTC. Its protein product is CASSPTMGTYNEQFF.

This clonotype has only a few counts. J is TRBJ2-1 and V is TRBV11-2, with 11 bases that match TRBD2. With 5 bases clipped from V and 7 bases from J, the junction kept 10 bases outside the gene matches. The CDR3 contains 16 residues. Germline V gene data show CDR1 as SGHAT and CDR2 as FQNNGV. The CDR3 bases are TGTGCCAGCAGCCGATATAGCGGGAGGGTGCCGAATGAGCAGTTCTTC. As protein: CASSRYSGRVPNEQFF.